What follows is one T cell receptor beta chain and its context. The ends lost 6 bases at V and 0 bases at J; junction bases unmatched: 6. This CDR3 has 15 residues. The germline CDR1 and CDR2 sequences are MNHEY and SVGEGT. These data originate in a study of blood T cell repertoires in COVID-19. Study information: Acute-phase and convalescent COVID-19 samples originated in the United States, Italy and Spain. In each case, the material was cDNA or gDNA derived from T cells, B-cell-depleted T cells, or PBMCs.

Profiled with immunoSEQ multiplex PCR; TCRdb holds only in-frame clones, not every one. This table has fewer than 300,000 clones, 80% to 90% appearing once. The material sequenced was peripheral blood. The genes are TRBV6-2 or TRBV6-3 and TRBJ2-7, with TRBD1 matching 9 bases. This TCR was recovered from a woman aged 45-60 years with acute or convalescent COVID-19. CDR3 DNA: TGTGCCAGCAGCACCACAGGGGGCCCCTCCTACGAGCAGTACTTC. This encodes CASSTTGGPSYEQYF.